The present entry profiles one T cell receptor beta chain with its context. This specimen comes from a study of shared clonotypes between healthy human individuals. Assay: immunoSEQ multiplex PCR; the TCRdb copy retains only in-frame clones and omits some. The sample comprises roughly 720,000 clones, around 90% of which are singletons, and 34% rests with the top ten. V lost 2 bases and J 4 bases, leaving 18 bases between the germline ends. The CDR3 totals 15 residues. Germline V gene sequence: CDR1 GTSNPN, CDR2 SVGIG (reference sequence). The V gene is TRBV30, the J gene TRBJ2-7; D possibly corresponds to TRBD1 (6 bases). Sequences were obtained from memory CD8+ T cells from PBMCs. Subset specified: CD45RO+ cells pooled with CCR7-negative TemRA cells. The source is a man aged 18 to 29 in good health. Some clones in this sample may be carry-over from other donors' samples. In DNA form, the CDR3 reads TGTGCCTGGAGTCCACCGGGACACGTGTTATACGAGCAGTACTTC. Translated: CAWSPPGHVLYEQYF.